This T cell receptor (beta chain) came from a study of CD4+ T cells in melanoma. General study results and limits: Diverse differentiation states were reported for melanoma neoantigen-specific CD4+ T cells. CD8+ T cell, macrophage and B cell function reportedly correlated with neoantigen-specific CD4+ T cells.

The repertoire was sequenced with immunoSEQ multiplex PCR; TCRdb's copy has only in-frame clones and lacks some. Seen here are 15,000 to 20,000 clones, 83% observed once, and the top ten hold approximately 5%. Concerning this clone: Antigen unknown.

The material sequenced was cells from a culture (not recorded whether cultured in vitro). This TCR came from a human donor with melanoma.

This chain's CDR3 is CSASNWLEAFF. The CDR3 coding sequence is TGCAGTGCTAGTAATTGGCTAGAAGCTTTCTTT. The chain is built from TRBV20-1 and TRBJ1-1; D not certain. Germline loops: CDR1 DFQATT, CDR2 SNEGSKA (reference sequence). V was trimmed by 3 bases and J by 8 bases, leaving 10 bases between them. The CDR3 sequence is 11 residues long.